This paragraph reports one T cell receptor beta chain. Its target is unknown. This entry is derived from a study of radiotherapy plus CTLA-4 blockade in lung cancer. Overall study context: Objective response was observed in roughly 20% of patients, and disease control in about 30%. Study results and caveats: Per reports, early blood T cell clone dynamics, plus interferon-beta, forecast response most strongly.

The CDR3 is made up of 15 amino acids. Germline V gives CDR1 SGHRS, CDR2 YFSETQ. V dropped 2 bases and J dropped 0 bases, with 9 bases sitting between them. Measured with immunoSEQ multiplex PCR; TCRdb has only the in-frame clones, and not every one. The data hold 85,000 to 90,000 clones, with about 87% observed a single time. This clonotype was sampled from a human donor with non-small cell lung cancer that progressed on radiotherapy plus ipilimumab. J is TRBJ2-4 and V is TRBV5-1; D is undetermined. Sequenced here: peripheral blood, sampled from a patient treated with radiotherapy plus ipilimumab. CDR3 nucleotide sequence: TGCGCCAGCAGCTTTGCCGATGCAGCCAAAAACATTCAGTACTTC. It codes for CASSFADAAKNIQYF.